The source of this T cell receptor beta chain is a study of T-cell memory formation after mild COVID-19. Study-wide background: Clustering of TCRs was largely donor specific.

5'RACE primed at constant segments yielded TCR alpha and TCR beta cDNA libraries bearing sample barcodes and UMIs. TCRdb used MiXCR to reprocess the 5' RACE reads, holding one entry per CDR3 protein. This table holds some 350,000 distinct CDR3 sequences, 15% to 20% found once. This clonotype was seen a handful of times. What it recognizes is unknown. The CDR3 covers 15 residues. Germline lookup yields CDR1 LGHNT and CDR2 FRNRAP. The V and J ends lost 1 base and 6 bases, in that order; junction bases with no gene match: 5. Study-level points and caveats: Pre-infection memory held some responding clones, suggesting pre-existing cross-reactive T cells responded.

Specimen: PBMCs or a T cell subset sorted from them (not recorded which). This sequence was found in a man between 18 and 29 years old who had mild COVID-19 (a few samples of this study predate the infection). Cell type and time point are not known. The chain couples TRBV12-5 to TRBJ2-1; TRBD2 matches 8 bases. CDR3 protein: CASGLALGRGNEQFF. CDR3 bases: TGTGCTAGTGGTTTGGCCCTCGGGAGGGGCAATGAGCAGTTCTTC.